These T cell receptor beta chains were read from a single sample in a study of blood T cell repertoires in COVID-19. The repertoire was sequenced with immunoSEQ multiplex PCR; TCRdb's copy has only in-frame clones and lacks some. Among about 86,000 clones listed, 82% were seen once. The material sequenced was peripheral blood. Receptor source: a woman aged 80 or over with acute or convalescent COVID-19. CDR3s include the opening cysteine and the closing phenylalanine or tryptophan. The D gene is left open where the match is weak. The listing skips clone size in some rows; elsewhere it reads once, few, many or a size class.

TRBJ2-1 | once | TRBV5-1 | TRBD1 | CASSLVLTGNNEQFF | TGCGCCAGCAGCTTGGTACTGACAGGGAACAATGAGCAGTTCTTC
TRBJ2-7 | once | TRBV18 | TRBD1 | CASSPIGPGQGNYEQYF | TGTGCCAGCTCACCCATAGGACCGGGACAGGGGAACTACGAGCAGTACTTC
TRBJ1-1 | few | TRBV5-6 | TRBD1 | CASSFRGLGNTEAFF | TGTGCCAGCAGCTTCAGGGGGCTGGGGAACACTGAAGCTTTCTTT
TRBJ2-7 | NA | TRBV3-1/TRBV3-2 | TRBD1 | CASSPWTGTEQYF | TGTGCCAGCAGCCCGTGGACAGGGACCGAGCAGTACTTC
TRBJ2-2 | NA | TRBV21-1 | NA | CASSKDTAGELFF | TGTGCCAGCAGCAAAGATACGGCCGGGGAGCTGTTTTTT
TRBJ2-7 | NA | TRBV6-5 | NA | CASRRDSDEQYF | TGTGCCAGCAGGCGGGACAGCGACGAGCAGTACTTC
TRBJ2-1 | NA | TRBV7-7 | TRBD2 | CASSPATSGGSYNEQFF | TGTGCCAGCAGCCCCGCGACTAGCGGGGGGTCTTACAATGAGCAGTTCTTC
TRBJ1-2 | NA | TRBV6-2/TRBV6-3 | NA | CASSKPTVSKYGYTF | TGTGCCAGCAGTAAACCGACAGTTTCTAAGTATGGCTACACCTTC
TRBJ2-7 | NA | TRBV5-1 | TRBD2 | CASSLGGTSRYEQYF | TGCGCCAGCAGCTTGGGGGGGACTAGCCGCTACGAGCAGTACTTC
TRBJ2-5 | NA | TRBV7-9 | NA | CASSLDGLRETQYF | TGTGCCAGCAGCTTAGACGGACTAAGGGAGACCCAGTACTTC
TRBJ2-5 | NA | TRBV3-1/TRBV3-2 | TRBD2 | CASSQPFKGGETQYF | TGTGCCAGCAGCCAACCTTTTAAGGGAGGGGAGACCCAGTACTTC
TRBJ1-1 | few | TRBV4-1 | NA | CASSHPGLPAEAFF | TGCGCCAGCAGCCACCCGGGACTCCCGGCAGAAGCTTTCTTT
TRBJ1-5 | once | TRBV18 | TRBD1 | CASSLAGTGGLSNQPQHF | TGTGCCAGCTCACTGGCCGGGACAGGGGGCCTAAGCAATCAGCCCCAGCATTTT
TRBJ1-5 | NA | TRBV19 | NA | CASSMVGVGSNQPQHF | TGTGCCAGTAGTATGGTAGGGGTCGGGAGCAATCAGCCCCAGCATTTT